Each of the 18 T cell receptor beta chains below was sequenced from the same sample in a study of blood T cell repertoires in COVID-19. Generated by immunoSEQ multiplex PCR, the TCRdb table keeps only in-frame clones and is missing some. The sample has roughly 410,000 clones, about 91% seen once. Material for sequencing was peripheral blood. These receptors were obtained from a woman between 40 and 55 years old with COVID-19, enrolled during active disease.

As to this clone: The same CDR3 is also encoded by other DNA sequences in this sample. This sequence joins TRBV11-2 and TRBJ1-2, with 7 bases matching TRBD1. The CDR3 covers 12 residues. Germline V gene lookup returns CDR1 SGHAT and CDR2 FQNNGV. Unmatched junction bases numbered 2, after V lost 6 bases and J lost 4 bases. CDR3 in DNA: TGTGCCAGCAGTCCAGGGGGCTATGGCTACACCTTC. Protein sequence: CASSPGGYGYTF.

The chain has TRBV4-1 and TRBJ1-4; no reliable D call. V lost 4 bases, J lost 0 bases, and 15 bases lay in between. The CDR3 is made up of 17 amino acids. Looked up from germline, CDR1 is MGHRA and CDR2 is YSYEKL. The CDR3 region is CASSPPGRGPTNEKLFF. DNA of the CDR3: TGCGCCAGCAGCCCCCCGGGGAGAGGCCCAACTAATGAAAAACTGTTTTTT.

V is TRBV28 and J is TRBJ1-5, with TRBD1 matching over 12 bases. The CDR3 runs 18 residues. The germline CDR1 and CDR2 sequences are MDHEN and SYDVKM. V shed 7 bases, J shed 1 base, and the junction held 11 bases outside the gene matches. The CDR3 reads CASTDAGTGGRSNQPQHF. The CDR3 DNA follows: TGTGCCAGCACCGACGCCGGGACAGGGGGCAGAAGCAATCAGCCCCAGCATTTT.

The chain uses TRBV19 and TRBJ1-2, with D perhaps matching TRBD1 (6 bases). The CDR3 sequence is 14 residues long. Germline V CDR1 and CDR2: LNHDA, SQIVND (reference sequence). V dropped 5 bases and J dropped 2 bases, with 12 bases sitting between them. CDR3 bases: TGTGCCAGTAGTTCGGACAGCCGAAACTATGGCTACACCTTC. Translation: CASSSDSRNYGYTF.

V gene TRBV7-8 combines with J gene TRBJ2-2, with TRBD2 as a possible D gene (6 bases). Trimming pared 1 base from V and 2 bases from J, leaving 11 bases between. The CDR3 loop spans 16 amino acids. CDR1 and CDR2 from the germline V gene are SGHVS and FQNEAQ. The CDR3: CASSLVGGINTGELFF. The CDR3 DNA reads TGTGCCAGCAGCTTAGTTGGGGGGATAAACACCGGGGAGCTGTTTTTT.

The chain carries TRBV12-3 or TRBV12-4 and TRBJ1-2; D is uncertain. The CDR3 loop spans 13 amino acids. The V gene lost 3 bases and the J gene lost 4 bases, with 9 bases spanning the gap. This CDR3 is CASSFPRAYGYTF. For the CDR3, the DNA is TGTGCCAGCAGTTTCCCGAGAGCCTATGGCTACACCTTC.

The chain combines TRBV20-1 with TRBJ1-5; D is possibly TRBD1 (5 bases). The CDR3 totals 12 residues. Germline V gives CDR1 DFQATT, CDR2 SNEGSKA (reference sequence). V was pared by 3 bases and J by 6 bases, with 9 bases between. The chain's CDR3 is CSASGGGQPQHF. CDR3 DNA sequence: TGCAGTGCTAGTGGGGGAGGTCAGCCCCAGCATTTT.

The chain employs TRBV6-5 and TRBJ2-1; 11 bases map to TRBD2. CDR1 is MNHEY, CDR2 SVGAGI, per germline. The CDR3 runs to 15 residues. With 6 bases clipped from V and 6 bases from J, the junction kept 7 bases outside the gene matches. In DNA form, the CDR3 reads TGTGCCAGCAGCCAGATAGCGGGGGGGCCCAATGAGCAGTTCTTC. Its protein product is CASSQIAGGPNEQFF.

V and J are TRBV30 and TRBJ1-4; no definite D call. The germline CDR1 and CDR2 sequences are GTSNPN and SVGIG (reference sequence). V was shortened by 5 bases and J by 13 bases, with 11 bases between the two germline ends. The CDR3 totals 10 residues. The CDR3 coding sequence is TGTGCCTGGGGCCGGGAATCACTGTTTTTT. It encodes CAWGRESLFF.

A single count supports this clone. This sequence joins TRBV4-1 and TRBJ1-2; D is undetermined. This CDR3 region has 17 residues. Trimming removed 5 bases from V and 0 bases from J, with 19 bases in between. Germline-derived CDR1 and CDR2 are MGHRA and YSYEKL. As DNA, the CDR3 is TGCGCCAGCAGCGCGCAAGGATCTGCGACAACTAACTATGGCTACACCTTC. Translating it yields CASSAQGSATTNYGYTF.

The chain recombines TRBV7-2 with TRBJ2-7, with TRBD2 matching 7 bases. The germline V gene has CDR1 SGHTA and CDR2 FQGNSA. After removal of 5 bases from V and 6 bases from J, the junction contained 10 bases not matched to a gene. This CDR3 has 14 amino acids. The CDR3 DNA reads TGTGCCAGCAGCCGCTCGGCGGGAGCGTCCGAGCAGTACTTC. Protein: CASSRSAGASEQYF. The full variable domain, rest sourced from reference TRBV7-2 and TRBJ2-7, is GAGVSQSPSNKVTEKGKDVELRCDPISGHTALYWYRQSLGQGLEFLIYFQGNSAPDKSGLPSDRFSAERTGGSVSTLTIQRTQQEDSAVYLCASSRSAGASEQYFGPGTRLTVT.

J is TRBJ1-4 and V is TRBV4-2; weak D call: TRBD1 (6 bases). The CDR3 is made up of 14 amino acids. Germline V gene lookup returns CDR1 LGHNA and CDR2 YNFKEQ. V was pared by 1 base and J by 12 bases, with 15 bases between. CDR3 DNA sequence: TGTGCCAGCAGCCAAGGCAACAGGGCGCAGGAACTGTTTTTT. Its translation: CASSQGNRAQELFF.

The chain recombines TRBV9 with TRBJ1-2; 7 bases map to TRBD1. The V and J ends lost 0 bases and 1 base, in that order; junction bases with no gene match: 3. In germline, CDR1 is SGDLS, CDR2 YYNGEE. There are 15 residues in the CDR3. This CDR3 is CASSVGQGNNYGYTF. The CDR3 DNA sequence: TGTGCCAGCAGCGTAGGACAGGGAAATAACTATGGCTACACCTTC.

The chain is built from TRBV12-1 and TRBJ1-2; the table's D call of TRBD1 was not tested on the DNA. TRBV12-1 counts as a pseudogene. There are 16 residues in the CDR3. The chain's CDR3 is CASSLYRGGDVYGYTF. As DNA, the CDR3 is TGTGCCAGCAGCTTATACAGGGGGGGTGACGTTTATGGCTACACCTTC.

The chain combines TRBV6-5 with TRBJ2-1; 9 bases align to TRBD2. Trimming at V came to 0 bases and at J to 7 bases, leaving 7 bases not matched to a gene. The CDR3 covers 16 residues. Per germline, CDR1 MNHEY and CDR2 SVGAGI. CDR3 protein: CASSYSIWAGGNEQFF. The DNA of the CDR3 is TGTGCCAGCAGTTACTCGATCTGGGCGGGGGGGAATGAGCAGTTCTTC.

The chain joins TRBV5-1 to TRBJ1-5; TRBD1 matches at 9 bases. Looked up from germline, CDR1 is SGHRS and CDR2 is YFSETQ. Unmatched junction bases numbered 9, after V lost 5 bases and J lost 0 bases. The CDR3 totals 17 residues. The CDR3, as DNA: TGCGCCAGCAGACTAGGGACAGGGAGTTATAGCAATCAGCCCCAGCATTTT. Encoded protein: CASRLGTGSYSNQPQHF.

The rearrangement uses TRBV12-5 and TRBJ2-5, with a tentative D call TRBD2 (6 bases). CDR1 LGHNT and CDR2 FRNRAP come from the germline V gene. The V gene lost 1 base and the J gene lost 5 bases, with 11 bases spanning the gap. The CDR3 covers 14 residues. CDR3 region: CASGLDGAGETQYF. CDR3 nucleotide sequence: TGTGCTAGTGGTTTGGACGGGGCGGGGGAGACCCAGTACTTC.

The chain carries TRBV2 and TRBJ1-3; the D gene is possibly TRBD1 (5 bases). The CDR3 is 13 residues long. V lost 5 bases and J lost 2, with 7 bases in between. Germline lookup yields CDR1 SNHLY and CDR2 FYNNEI. The CDR3 spells CASSPGTGNTIYF. In DNA form, the CDR3 reads TGTGCCAGCAGTCCAGGGACTGGAAACACCATATATTTT.